The source of this T cell receptor (beta chain) is a study of cytomegalovirus exposure and HLA in healthy donors. V lost 0 bases and J lost 1, with 11 bases in between. The CDR3 sequence is 15 residues long. Germline CDR1 SGHRS, CDR2 YFSETQ. Study-wide findings and caveats: Several of the most significant clusters appeared linked to common viral pathogens, based on a later analysis. Reported performance of the classifier showed diagnosis of cytomegalovirus status with high specificity and sensitivity.

PCR involved 60 Vbeta and 13 Jbeta primers. Clones were read by immunoSEQ multiplex PCR, and TCRdb kept only the in-frame ones, dropping some. Here the sample spans some 140,000 clones, more than 75% being singletons. This clone came up a few times. Its specificity is not known. The clonotype originates from a man under 40 in good health and CMV-seropositive. The source material was PBMCs. The chain uses TRBV5-1 and TRBJ2-7; perhaps TRBD2 as D (5 bases). This chain's CDR3 is CASSLEGSRSYEQYF. Here the CDR3 DNA reads TGCGCCAGCAGCTTGGAAGGGAGTAGGTCCTACGAGCAGTACTTC.